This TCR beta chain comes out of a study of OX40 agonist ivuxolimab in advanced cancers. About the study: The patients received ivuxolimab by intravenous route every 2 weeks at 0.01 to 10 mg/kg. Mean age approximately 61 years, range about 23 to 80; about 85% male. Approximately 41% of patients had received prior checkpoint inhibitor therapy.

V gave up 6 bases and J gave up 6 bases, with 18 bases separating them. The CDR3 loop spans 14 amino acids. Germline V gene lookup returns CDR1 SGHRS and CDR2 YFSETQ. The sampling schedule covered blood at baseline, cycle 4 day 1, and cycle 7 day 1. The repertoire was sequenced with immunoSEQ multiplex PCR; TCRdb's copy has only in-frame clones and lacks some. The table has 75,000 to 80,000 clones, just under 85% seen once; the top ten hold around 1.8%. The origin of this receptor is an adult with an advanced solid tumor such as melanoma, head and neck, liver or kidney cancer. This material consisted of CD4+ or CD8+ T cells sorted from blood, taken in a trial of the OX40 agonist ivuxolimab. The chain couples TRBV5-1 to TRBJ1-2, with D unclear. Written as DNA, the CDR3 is TGCGCCAGCACCTCAGAAGCAGGATCACATGGCTACACCTTC. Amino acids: CASTSEAGSHGYTF.